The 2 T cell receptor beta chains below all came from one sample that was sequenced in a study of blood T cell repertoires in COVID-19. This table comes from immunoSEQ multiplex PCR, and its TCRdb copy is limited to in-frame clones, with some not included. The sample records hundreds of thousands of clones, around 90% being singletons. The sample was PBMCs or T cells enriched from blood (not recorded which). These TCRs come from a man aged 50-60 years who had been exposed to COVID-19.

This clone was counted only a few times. The CDR3 coding sequence is TGCGCCAGCAGCAGCTGGGGGGGGACGGAAGAAGCTTTCTTT. This gives the protein CASSSWGGTEEAFF. The chain is built from TRBV5-1 and TRBJ1-1; tentatively, D is TRBD1 (5 bases). The ends were cut back, 4 bases at V and 8 bases at J, with 18 bases in the middle. The germline gives CDR1 SGHRS, CDR2 YFSETQ. The length of the CDR3 is 14 residues.

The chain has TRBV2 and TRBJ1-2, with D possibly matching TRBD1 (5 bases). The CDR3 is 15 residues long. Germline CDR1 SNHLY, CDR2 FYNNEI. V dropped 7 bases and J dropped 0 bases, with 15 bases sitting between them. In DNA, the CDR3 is TGTGCCAGCACCCAGGAAGGACATCCTAACTATGGCTACACCTTC. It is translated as CASTQEGHPNYGYTF.